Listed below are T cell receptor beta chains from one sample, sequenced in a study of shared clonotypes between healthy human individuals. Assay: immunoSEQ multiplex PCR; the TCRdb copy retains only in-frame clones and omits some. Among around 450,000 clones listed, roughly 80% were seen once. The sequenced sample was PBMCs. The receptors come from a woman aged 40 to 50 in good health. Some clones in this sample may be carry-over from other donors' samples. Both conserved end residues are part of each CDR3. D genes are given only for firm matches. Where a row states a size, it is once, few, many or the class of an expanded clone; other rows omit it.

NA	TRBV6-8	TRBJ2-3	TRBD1	CAIDRGPTDTQYF	TGTGCCATAGACAGGGGCCCCACAGATACGCAGTATTTT
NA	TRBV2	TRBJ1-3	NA	CASSAEGAGNTIYF	TGTGCCAGCAGTGCTGAGGGAGCTGGAAACACCATATATTTT
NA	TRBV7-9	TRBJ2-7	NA	CASSPPSLPGYEQYF	TGTGCCAGCAGCCCCCCAAGTTTACCTGGGTACGAGCAGTACTTC
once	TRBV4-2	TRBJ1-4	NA	CASSLVSGTGHGWTNEKLFF	TGTGCCAGCAGCCTTGTTTCCGGGACTGGACACGGTTGGACTAATGAAAAACTGTTTTTT
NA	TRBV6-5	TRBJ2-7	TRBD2	CASSLTSGIEQYF	TGTGCCAGCTCCTTGACTAGCGGGATCGAGCAGTACTTC
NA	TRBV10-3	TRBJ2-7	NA	CAISEYGRGPYEQYF	TGTGCCATCAGTGAGTATGGCAGGGGTCCCTACGAGCAGTACTTC
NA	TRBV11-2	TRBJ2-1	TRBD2	CASSPRLAAPSYNEQFF	TGTGCCAGCAGCCCGAGACTAGCGGCGCCTTCCTACAATGAGCAGTTCTTC
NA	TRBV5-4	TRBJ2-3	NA	CASSHSGFTDTQYF	TGTGCCAGCAGCCATAGCGGATTCACAGATACGCAGTATTTT
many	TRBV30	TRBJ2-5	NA	CAWSLARVKLGETQYF	TGTGCCTGGAGCCTCGCCCGGGTTAAGTTAGGAGAGACCCAGTACTTC
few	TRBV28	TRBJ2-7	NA	CASSPTLGGYEQYF	TGTGCCAGCAGTCCCACGTTGGGAGGTTACGAGCAGTACTTC
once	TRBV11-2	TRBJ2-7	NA	CASSLNRVSSYEQYF	TGTGCCAGCAGCTTAAACAGGGTGAGCTCCTACGAGCAGTACTTC
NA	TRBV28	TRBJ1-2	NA	CASERAGDRHYGYTF	TGTGCCAGCGAGAGGGCAGGGGACCGGCACTATGGCTACACCTTC
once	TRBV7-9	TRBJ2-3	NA	CASSVDTQYF	TGTGCCAGCAGCGTCGATACGCAGTATTTT
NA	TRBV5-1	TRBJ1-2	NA	CASSLAHGGGYGYTF	TGCGCCAGCAGCTTGGCCCACGGGGGAGGCTATGGCTACACCTTC
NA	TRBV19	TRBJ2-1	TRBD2	CASSIDIGASGINEQFF	TGTGCCAGTAGTATAGATATCGGGGCTAGCGGGATCAATGAGCAGTTCTTC
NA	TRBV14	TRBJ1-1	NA	CASSLSMNTEAFF	TGTGCCAGCAGCCTGAGCATGAACACTGAAGCTTTCTTT
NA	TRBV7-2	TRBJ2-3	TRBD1	CASSTAGTGGPYTQYF	TGTGCCAGCAGCACCGCCGGGACAGGGGGTCCGTATACGCAGTATTTT
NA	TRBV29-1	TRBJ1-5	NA	CSSGEGLGQPQHF	TGCAGCTCCGGGGAGGGGCTGGGTCAGCCCCAGCATTTT
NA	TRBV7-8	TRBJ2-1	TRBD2	CASSLVLAVYNEQFF	TGTGCCAGCAGCTTAGTACTAGCGGTTTACAATGAGCAGTTCTTC
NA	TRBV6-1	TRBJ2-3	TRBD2	CASSEGLAGGTDTQYF	TGTGCCAGCAGTGAAGGGCTAGCGGGAGGCACAGATACGCAGTATTTT
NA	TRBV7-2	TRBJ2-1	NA	CASSLVWGGNEQFF	TGTGCCAGCAGCTTAGTTTGGGGCGGCAATGAGCAGTTCTTC
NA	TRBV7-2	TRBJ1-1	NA	CASSLTSGRPDEAFF	TGTGCCAGCAGCCTCACCTCGGGACGACCCGATGAAGCTTTCTTT
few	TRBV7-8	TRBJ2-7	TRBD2	CASSLLAGVGSYEQYF	TGTGCCAGCAGCTTGCTAGCGGGAGTGGGATCCTACGAGCAGTACTTC
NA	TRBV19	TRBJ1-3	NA	CASIAGRNTIYF	TGTGCCAGTATCGCCGGGCGCAACACCATATATTTT
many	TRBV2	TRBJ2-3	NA	CASSISGTSTDTQYF	TGTGCCAGCAGCATTAGCGGCACTAGCACAGATACGCAGTATTTT
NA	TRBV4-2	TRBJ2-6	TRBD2	CASSQDRGLAGAGANVLTF	TGTGCCAGCAGCCAAGATCGTGGACTAGCGGGAGCTGGGGCCAACGTCCTGACTTTC
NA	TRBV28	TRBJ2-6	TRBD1	CASSSGTGRGANVLTF	TGTGCCAGCAGTTCCGGGACAGGGAGAGGGGCCAACGTCCTGACTTTC
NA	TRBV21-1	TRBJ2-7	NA	CASSKARREAYYEQYF	TGTGCCAGCAGCAAAGCGCGGCGGGAGGCCTACTACGAGCAGTACTTC
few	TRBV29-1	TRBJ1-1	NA	CSARFGNTEAFF	TGCAGCGCCCGCTTCGGGAACACTGAAGCTTTCTTT
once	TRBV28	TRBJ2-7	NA	CASSLTTFHEQYF	TGTGCCAGCAGTCTAACCACCTTCCACGAGCAGTACTTC
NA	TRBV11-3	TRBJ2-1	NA	CASSSRQSSYNEQFF	TGTGCCAGCAGCTCCAGACAGAGCTCCTACAATGAGCAGTTCTTC
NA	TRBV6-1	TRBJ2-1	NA	CASRQRATYNEQFF	TGTGCCAGCAGGCAGCGGGCAACCTACAATGAGCAGTTCTTC
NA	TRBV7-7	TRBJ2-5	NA	CASSRDSRRTQYF	TGTGCCAGCAGCCGAGACAGCCGTCGGACCCAGTACTTC
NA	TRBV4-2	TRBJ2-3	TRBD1	CASSTQTGPTDTQYF	TGTGCCAGCAGCACCCAGACAGGGCCAACAGATACGCAGTATTTT
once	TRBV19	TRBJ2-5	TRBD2	CASSSIAGGPEETQYF	TGTGCCAGTAGTTCTATAGCGGGAGGCCCAGAAGAGACCCAGTACTTC